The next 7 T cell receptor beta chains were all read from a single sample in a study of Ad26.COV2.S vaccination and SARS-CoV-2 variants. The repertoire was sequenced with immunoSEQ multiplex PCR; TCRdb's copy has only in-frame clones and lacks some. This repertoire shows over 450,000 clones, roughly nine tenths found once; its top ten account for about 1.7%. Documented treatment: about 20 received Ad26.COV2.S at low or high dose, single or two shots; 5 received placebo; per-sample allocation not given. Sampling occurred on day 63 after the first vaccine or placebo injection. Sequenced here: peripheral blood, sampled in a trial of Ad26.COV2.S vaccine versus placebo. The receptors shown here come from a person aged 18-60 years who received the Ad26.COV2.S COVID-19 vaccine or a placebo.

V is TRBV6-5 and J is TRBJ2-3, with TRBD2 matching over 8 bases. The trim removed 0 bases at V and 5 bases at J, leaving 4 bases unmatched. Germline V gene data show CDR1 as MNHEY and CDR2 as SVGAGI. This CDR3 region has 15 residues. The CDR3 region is CASSYSLAGQDTQYF. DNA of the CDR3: TGTGCCAGCAGTTACTCCCTAGCGGGCCAAGATACGCAGTATTTT.

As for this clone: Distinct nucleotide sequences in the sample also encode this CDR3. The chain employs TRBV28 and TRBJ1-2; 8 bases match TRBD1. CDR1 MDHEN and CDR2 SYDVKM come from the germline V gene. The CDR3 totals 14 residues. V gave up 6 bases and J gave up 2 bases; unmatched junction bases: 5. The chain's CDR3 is CASSFGQGNYGYTF. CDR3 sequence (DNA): TGTGCCAGCAGCTTCGGACAGGGAAACTATGGCTACACCTTC.

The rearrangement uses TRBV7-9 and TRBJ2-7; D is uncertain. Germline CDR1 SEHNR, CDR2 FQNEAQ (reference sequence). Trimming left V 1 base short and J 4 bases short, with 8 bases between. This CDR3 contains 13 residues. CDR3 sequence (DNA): TGTGCCAGCAGCTTAGGCCCCTCGTACGAGCAGTACTTC. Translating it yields CASSLGPSYEQYF.

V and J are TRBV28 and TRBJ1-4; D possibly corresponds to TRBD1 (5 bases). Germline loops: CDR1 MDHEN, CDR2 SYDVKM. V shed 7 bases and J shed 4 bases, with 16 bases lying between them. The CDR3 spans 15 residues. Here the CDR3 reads CASTPGGLHNEKLFF. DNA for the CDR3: TGTGCCAGCACCCCGGGGGGACTCCATAATGAAAAACTGTTTTTT.

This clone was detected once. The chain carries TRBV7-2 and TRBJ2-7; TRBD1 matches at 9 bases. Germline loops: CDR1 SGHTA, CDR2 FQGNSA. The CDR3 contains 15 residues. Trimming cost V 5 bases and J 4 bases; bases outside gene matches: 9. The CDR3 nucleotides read TGTGCCAGCAGCACCCGACAGGGGGGGATGTACGAGCAGTACTTC. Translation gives CASSTRQGGMYEQYF.

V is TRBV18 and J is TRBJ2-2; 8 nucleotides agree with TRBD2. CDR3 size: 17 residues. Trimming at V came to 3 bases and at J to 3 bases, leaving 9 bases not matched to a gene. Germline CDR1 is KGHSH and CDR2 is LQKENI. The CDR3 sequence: CASSPHPAGGHTGELFF. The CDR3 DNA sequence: TGTGCCAGCTCACCGCACCCGGCGGGGGGCCACACCGGGGAGCTGTTTTTT.

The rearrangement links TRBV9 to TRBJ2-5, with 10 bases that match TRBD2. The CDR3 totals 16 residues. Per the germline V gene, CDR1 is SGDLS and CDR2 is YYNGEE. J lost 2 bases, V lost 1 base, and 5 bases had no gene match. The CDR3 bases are TGTGCCAGCAGCGTATCTAGCGGGGGCCCTCAAGAGACCCAGTACTTC. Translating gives CASSVSSGGPQETQYF. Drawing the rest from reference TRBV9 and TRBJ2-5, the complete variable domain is DSGVTQTPKHLITATGQRVTLRCSPRSGDLSVYWYQQSLDQGLQFLIQYYNGEERAKGNILERFSAQQFPDLHSELNLSSLELGDSALYFCASSVSSGGPQETQYFGPGTRLLVL.